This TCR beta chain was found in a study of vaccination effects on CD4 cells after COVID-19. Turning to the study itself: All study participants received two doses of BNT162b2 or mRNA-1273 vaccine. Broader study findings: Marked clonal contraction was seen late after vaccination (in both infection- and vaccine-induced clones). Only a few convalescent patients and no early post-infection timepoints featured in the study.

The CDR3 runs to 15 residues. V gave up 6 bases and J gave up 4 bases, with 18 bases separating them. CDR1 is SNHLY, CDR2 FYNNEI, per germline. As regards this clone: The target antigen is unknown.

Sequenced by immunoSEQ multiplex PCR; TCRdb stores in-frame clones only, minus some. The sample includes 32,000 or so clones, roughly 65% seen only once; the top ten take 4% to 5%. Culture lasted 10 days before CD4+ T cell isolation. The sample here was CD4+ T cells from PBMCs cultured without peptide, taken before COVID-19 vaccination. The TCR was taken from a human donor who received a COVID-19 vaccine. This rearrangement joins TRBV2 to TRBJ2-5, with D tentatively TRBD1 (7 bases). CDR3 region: CASRGGQGETETQYF. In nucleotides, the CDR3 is TGTGCCAGCAGGGGAGGTCAGGGGGAGACAGAGACCCAGTACTTC.